This T cell receptor beta chain comes out of a study of cytomegalovirus exposure and HLA in healthy donors. Notes on the study in general: For presence/absence analyses, sequencing depth was assumed to be roughly uniform across donors. The study had only CMV serostatus as immune exposure information. In a later analysis, TCR beta V- and J-gene trimming was associated with a missense DCLRE1C variant.

Amplification used 60 Vbeta primers and 13 Jbeta primers. TCRdb's table, derived via immunoSEQ multiplex PCR, lists solely in-frame clones and lacks some. The sample has 150,000 or so clones; 70% to 80% are singletons. Points on this clone: The antigen remains undetermined.

The V gene end was trimmed by 6 bases and the J gene end by 6 bases; junction bases not matched to a gene: 8. The CDR3 totals 14 residues. Germline values: CDR1 MNHGY, CDR2 SAAAGT. This TCR was recovered from a man younger than 45 in good health and CMV-seropositive. The sequenced material came from PBMCs. The genes are TRBV6-8 and TRBJ1-5; TRBD1 matches 7 bases. CDR3 sequence (DNA): TGTGCCAGCAGCACCAGGGGGAGCGGTCAGCCCCAGCATTTT. Translation: CASSTRGSGQPQHF.